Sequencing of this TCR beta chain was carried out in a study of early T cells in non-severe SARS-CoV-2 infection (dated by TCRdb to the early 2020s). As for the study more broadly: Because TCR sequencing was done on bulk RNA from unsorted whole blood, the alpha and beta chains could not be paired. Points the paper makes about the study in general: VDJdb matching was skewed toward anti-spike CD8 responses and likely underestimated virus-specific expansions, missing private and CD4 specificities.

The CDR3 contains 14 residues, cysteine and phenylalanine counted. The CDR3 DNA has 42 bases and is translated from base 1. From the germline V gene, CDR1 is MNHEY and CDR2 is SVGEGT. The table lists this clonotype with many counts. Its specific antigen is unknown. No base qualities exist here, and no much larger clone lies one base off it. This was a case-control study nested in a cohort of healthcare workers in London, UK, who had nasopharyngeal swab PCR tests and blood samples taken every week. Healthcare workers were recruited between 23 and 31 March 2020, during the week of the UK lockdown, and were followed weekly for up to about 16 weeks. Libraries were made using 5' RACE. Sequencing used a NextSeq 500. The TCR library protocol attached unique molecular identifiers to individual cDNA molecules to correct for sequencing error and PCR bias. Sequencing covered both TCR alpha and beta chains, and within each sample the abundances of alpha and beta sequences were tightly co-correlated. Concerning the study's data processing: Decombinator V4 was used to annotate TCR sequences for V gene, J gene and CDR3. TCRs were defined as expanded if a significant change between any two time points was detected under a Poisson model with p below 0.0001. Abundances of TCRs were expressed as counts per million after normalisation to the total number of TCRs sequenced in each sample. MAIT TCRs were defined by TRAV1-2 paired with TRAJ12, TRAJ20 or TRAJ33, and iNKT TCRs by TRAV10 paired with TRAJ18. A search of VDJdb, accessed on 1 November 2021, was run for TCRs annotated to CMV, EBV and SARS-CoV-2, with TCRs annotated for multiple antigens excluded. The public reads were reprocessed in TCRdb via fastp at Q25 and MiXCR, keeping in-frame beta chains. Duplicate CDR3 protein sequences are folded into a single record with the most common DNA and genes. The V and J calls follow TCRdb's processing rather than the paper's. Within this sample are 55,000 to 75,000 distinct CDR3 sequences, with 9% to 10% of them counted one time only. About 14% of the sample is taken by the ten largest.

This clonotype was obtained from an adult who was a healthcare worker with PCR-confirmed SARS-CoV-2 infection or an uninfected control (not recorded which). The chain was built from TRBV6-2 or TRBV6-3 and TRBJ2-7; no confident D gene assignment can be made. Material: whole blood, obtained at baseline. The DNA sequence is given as TGTGCGGCTCGTGGGGTTGGCAGTGCCTACGAGCAGTACTTC. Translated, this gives CAARGVGSAYEQYF.